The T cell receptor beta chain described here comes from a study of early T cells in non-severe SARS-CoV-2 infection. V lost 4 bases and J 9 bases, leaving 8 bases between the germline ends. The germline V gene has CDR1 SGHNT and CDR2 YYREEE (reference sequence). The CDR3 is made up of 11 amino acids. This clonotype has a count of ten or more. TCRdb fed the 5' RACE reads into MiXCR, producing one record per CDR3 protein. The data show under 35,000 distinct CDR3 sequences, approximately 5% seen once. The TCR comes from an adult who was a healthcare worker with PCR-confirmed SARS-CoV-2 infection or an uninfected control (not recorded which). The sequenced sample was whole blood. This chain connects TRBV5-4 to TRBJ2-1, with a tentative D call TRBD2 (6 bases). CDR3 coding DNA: TGTGCCAGCAGCCTCGGGGGTGAGCAGTTCTTC. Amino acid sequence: CASSLGGEQFF.